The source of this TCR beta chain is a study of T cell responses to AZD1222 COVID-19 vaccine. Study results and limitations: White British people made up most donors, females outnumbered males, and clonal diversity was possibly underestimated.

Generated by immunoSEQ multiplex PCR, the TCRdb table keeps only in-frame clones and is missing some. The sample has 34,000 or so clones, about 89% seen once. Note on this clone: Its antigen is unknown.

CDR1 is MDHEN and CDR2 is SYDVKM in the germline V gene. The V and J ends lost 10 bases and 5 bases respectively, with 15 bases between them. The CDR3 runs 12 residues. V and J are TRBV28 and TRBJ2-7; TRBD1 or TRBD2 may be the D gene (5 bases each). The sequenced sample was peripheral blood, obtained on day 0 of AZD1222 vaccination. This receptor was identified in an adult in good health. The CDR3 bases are TGTGCCACCGGGACGAGTTCCCACGAGCAGTACTTC. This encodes CATGTSSHEQYF.